This passage covers 9 T cell receptor beta chains from one sample sequenced in a study of blood T cells in healthy people across ages. PCR was performed a second time for about 6 to 12 cycles using a sample-barcoded 5' primer and a J-beta primer mix. A single record per CDR3 protein comes from TCRdb applying MiXCR to the 5' RACE reads. The sample shows about 1,000,000 distinct CDR3 sequences, 35% to 55% of them seen only once. The material sequenced was blood. These receptors were collected from a woman aged 55-70 years in good health.

The chain joins TRBV12-3 or TRBV12-4 to TRBJ2-7, with 8 bases lining up with TRBD1. This CDR3 region has 12 residues. With V trimmed by 5 bases and J by 6 bases, 3 bases remained unmatched. CDR3 DNA: TGTGCCAGCAGTCCGGGACAGGTCGAGCAGTACTTC. As protein: CASSPGQVEQYF.

Only a few counts were recorded for this clonotype. This chain links TRBV24-1 with TRBJ2-5; the D is unclear. CDR1 and CDR2 (germline): KGHDR, SFDVKD. This CDR3 contains 15 residues. V dropped 3 bases and J dropped 0 bases, with 10 bases sitting between them. The CDR3 region has the DNA TGTGCCACCAGTGATCCAGCGAGCTACCAAGAGACCCAGTACTTC. Amino acid sequence: CATSDPASYQETQYF.

This sequence joins TRBV12-3 or TRBV12-4 and TRBJ2-2; 7 nucleotides agree with TRBD1. This CDR3 region has 15 residues. The junction had 5 bases not matched to a gene; V was cut back by 5 bases and J by 2 bases. The CDR3 protein is CASSRRDSNTGELFF. In DNA form, the CDR3 reads TGTGCCAGCAGTCGTCGGGACAGTAACACCGGGGAGCTGTTTTTT.

The chain links TRBV20-1 to TRBJ2-5; TRBD1 might be the D (6 bases). The DNA end is more similar to TRBJ2-7, so the J call may be wrong. The CDR3 loop spans 15 amino acids. Looked up from germline, CDR1 is DFQATT and CDR2 is SNEGSKA (reference sequence). This chain's CDR3 is CSARDIGQTWNEQYF. The CDR3 nucleotides are TGCAGTGCTAGAGATATTGGACAGACTTGGAACGAGCAGTACTTC.

This clonotype was counted once. The chain couples TRBV11-2 to TRBJ2-3, with 7 bases aligning to TRBD1. The CDR3 runs 15 residues. Germline values: CDR1 SGHAT, CDR2 FQNNGV. With 2 bases clipped from V and 2 bases from J, the junction kept 4 bases outside the gene matches. The CDR3 DNA sequence: TGTGCCAGCAGCTTAAACGGACAGGTCACAGATACGCAGTATTTT. It yields the protein CASSLNGQVTDTQYF.

In this sample, this clonotype turned up a few times. The V gene is TRBV12-3 or TRBV12-4, the J gene TRBJ2-3; 8 bases fit TRBD2. CDR3 length: 16 amino acids. The trim removed 6 bases at V and 1 base at J, leaving 9 bases unmatched. CDR3 sequence reads: CASSPLAAPGTDTQYF. The DNA for the CDR3 is TGTGCCAGCAGCCCACTAGCGGCCCCTGGCACAGATACGCAGTATTTT.

V usage is TRBV10-3 and J usage is TRBJ2-1, with 7 bases fitting TRBD2. The ends lost 8 bases at V and 1 base at J; junction bases unmatched: 11. CDR1 and CDR2 (germline): ENHRY, SYGVKD. CDR3 length: 16 residues. CDR3 in amino acids: CAIGDLRGRSYNEQFF. DNA of the CDR3: TGTGCCATCGGGGACCTTCGCGGGAGATCCTACAATGAGCAGTTCTTC.

In this sample, this clonotype turned up once. This chain uses TRBV19 with TRBJ2-1; TRBD1 agrees at 8 bases. This CDR3 has 15 amino acids. Germline CDR1 and CDR2: LNHDA and SQIVND (reference sequence). V shed 1 base, J shed 6 bases, and the junction held 5 bases outside the gene matches. This CDR3 is CASSIVGTGRNEQFF. CDR3 nucleotide sequence: TGTGCCAGTAGTATAGTTGGGACAGGCCGCAATGAGCAGTTCTTC.

This clonotype was seen a single time. At one end the junction does not follow the germline gene, possibly because of a read error. This chain connects TRBV7-6 to TRBJ2-7, with 8 nucleotides matching TRBD2. The length of the CDR3 is 16 residues. Looked up from germline, CDR1 is SGHVS and CDR2 is FNYEAQ. CDR3 sequence: CASSLDPPSGCYEQYF. DNA for the CDR3: TGTGCCAGCAGCTTAGATCCCCCTAGCGGGTGCTACGAGCAGTATTTC.